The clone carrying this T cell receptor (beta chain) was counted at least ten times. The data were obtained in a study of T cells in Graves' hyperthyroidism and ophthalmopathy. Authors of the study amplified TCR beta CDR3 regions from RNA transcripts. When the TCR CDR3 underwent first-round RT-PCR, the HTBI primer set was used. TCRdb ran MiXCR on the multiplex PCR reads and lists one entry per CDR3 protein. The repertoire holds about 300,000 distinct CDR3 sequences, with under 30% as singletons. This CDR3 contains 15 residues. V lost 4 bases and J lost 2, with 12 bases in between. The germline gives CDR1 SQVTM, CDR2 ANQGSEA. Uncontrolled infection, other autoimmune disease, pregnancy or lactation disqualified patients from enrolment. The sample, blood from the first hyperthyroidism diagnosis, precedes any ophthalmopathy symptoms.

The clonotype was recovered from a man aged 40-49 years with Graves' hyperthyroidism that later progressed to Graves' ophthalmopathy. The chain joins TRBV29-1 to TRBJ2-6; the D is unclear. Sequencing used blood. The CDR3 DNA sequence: TGCAGCGTTGGCACTCCCGGCCCTGGGGCCAACGTCCTGACTTTC. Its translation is CSVGTPGPGANVLTF.